These 10 T cell receptor beta chains share one sample of origin, sequenced in a study of Ad26.COV2.S vaccination and SARS-CoV-2 variants. Treatment indicated: some 19 received Ad26.COV2.S at low or high dose, single or two shots; about five received placebo; per-sample allocation not given. Following the first vaccine or placebo injection, samples were taken on day 63. The data were produced by immunoSEQ multiplex PCR, yet TCRdb's version contains in-frame clones alone and is incomplete. This sample has 350,000 to 450,000 clones; around 89% occur once, and the top ten carry around 1.9%. The sample in question was peripheral blood, obtained in a trial of Ad26.COV2.S vaccine versus placebo. The receptors stem from a person aged 18-65 years who received the Ad26.COV2.S COVID-19 vaccine or a placebo.

The chain combines TRBV6-5 with TRBJ2-2; D unresolved. Germline values: CDR1 MNHEY, CDR2 SVGAGI. The V gene lost 6 bases and the J gene lost 5 bases, with 4 bases spanning the gap. The CDR3 is 11 residues long. The CDR3 loop is CASRFTGELFF. CDR3 nucleotides: TGTGCCAGCAGATTTACCGGGGAGCTGTTTTTT.

CDR3 nucleotide sequence: TGTGCCAGCAGGACCGACAGGAGAGGGGCCAACGTCCTGACTTTC. Translated: CASRTDRRGANVLTF. The chain joins TRBV6-5 to TRBJ2-6, with D perhaps TRBD1 (6 bases). Trimming cost V 6 bases and J 4 bases, with 13 bases left between them. This CDR3 spans 15 amino acids. From germline, CDR1 is MNHEY and CDR2 SVGAGI.

This chain links TRBV6-1 with TRBJ1-1; no clear D. The CDR3 has 12 amino acids. Trimming stripped 1 base from V and 11 bases from J, with 11 bases between. Germline CDR1 is MNHNS and CDR2 is SASEGT. CDR3 region: CASSEGGGWAFF. DNA for the CDR3: TGTGCCAGCAGTGAAGGTGGAGGTTGGGCTTTCTTT.

CDR3 bases: TGTGCCAGCAGCCCCCTGGCGGGACGAAGCTCTGGGGCCAACGTCCTGACTTTC. This sequence encodes CASSPLAGRSSGANVLTF. The chain recombines TRBV11-2 with TRBJ2-6; D is perhaps TRBD2 (6 bases). The CDR3 sequence is 18 residues long. V was shortened by 5 bases and J by 0 bases, with 17 bases between the two germline ends. Looked up from germline, CDR1 is SGHAT and CDR2 is FQNNGV.

The chain carries TRBV24-1 and TRBJ1-2; 10 nucleotides line up with TRBD1. The CDR3 length is 15 residues. V was pared by 4 bases and J by 4 bases, with 5 bases of the junction left unmatched. CDR1 KGHDR and CDR2 SFDVKD come from the germline V gene. The CDR3 DNA sequence: TGTGCCACCAGTGACGACGGGACAGGGGCCTATGGCTACACCTTC. Amino acids: CATSDDGTGAYGYTF.

The rearrangement joins TRBV7-6 to TRBJ2-1; 12 nucleotides align to TRBD2. The CDR3 is 16 residues long. In germline, CDR1 is SGHVS, CDR2 FNYEAQ. J was trimmed by 7 bases and V by 5 bases; bases with no gene match: 9. In DNA, the CDR3 is TGTGCCAGCAGCCCCGCGCTAGCGGGAGGGGGAAATGAGCAGTTCTTC. Translation: CASSPALAGGGNEQFF. Variable domain in full (rest from reference TRBV7-6 and TRBJ2-1): GAGVSQSPRYKVTKRGQDVALRCDPISGHVSLYWYRQALGQGPEFLTYFNYEAQQDKSGLPNDRFSAERPEGSISTLTIQRTEQRDSAMYRCASSPALAGGGNEQFFGPGTRLTVL.

The chain employs TRBV29-1 and TRBJ2-1, with 9 bases matching TRBD2. After removal of 3 bases from V and 3 bases from J, the junction contained 3 bases not matched to a gene. This CDR3 has 14 amino acids. Germline V gives CDR1 SQVTM, CDR2 ANQGSEA. CDR3 region: CSVEAGGDYNEQFF. The CDR3 coding sequence is TGCAGCGTTGAGGCGGGAGGGGACTACAATGAGCAGTTCTTC.

This chain uses TRBV14 with TRBJ2-3; 9 positions agree with TRBD2. The CDR3 totals 15 residues. With V trimmed by 2 bases and J by 3 bases, 3 bases remained unmatched. CDR1 and CDR2 from the germline V gene are SGHDN and FVKESK. The CDR3 region has the DNA TGTGCCAGCAGCCAACTCACTAGCGGGACAGATACGCAGTATTTT. It encodes CASSQLTSGTDTQYF.

V and J are TRBV4-2 and TRBJ2-3; 12 bases fit TRBD2. CDR1 is LGHNA, CDR2 YNFKEQ, per germline. The CDR3 contains 18 residues. V shed 1 base, J shed 5 bases, and the junction held 10 bases outside the gene matches. The CDR3, as DNA: TGTGCCAGCAGCCAAGGGACTAGCGGGAAGGTTTCGGTAGATACGCAGTATTTT. As protein: CASSQGTSGKVSVDTQYF.

The CDR3 coding sequence is TGTGCCAGCAGCCGCATAGCCGGCGCACCTTACGAGCAGTACTTC. Its protein product is CASSRIAGAPYEQYF. The chain carries TRBV27 and TRBJ2-7; no reliable D call. The CDR3 length is 15 residues. The germline V gene has CDR1 MNHEY and CDR2 SMNVEV (reference sequence). The ends were cut back, 6 bases at V and 4 bases at J, with 19 bases in the middle.